The 26 T cell receptor beta chains presented below share a single source sample, sequenced in a study of cytomegalovirus exposure and HLA in healthy donors. PCR was performed using 60 Vbeta and 13 Jbeta primers. Here immunoSEQ multiplex PCR was the method, and the copy in TCRdb shows in-frame clones only, minus some. The table shows fewer than 130,000 clones, with 79% occurring only once. The specimen was PBMCs. The receptors originated from a woman aged 35 to 49 in good health and CMV-seronegative.

The chain has TRBV7-9 and TRBJ2-7; 9 bases are shared with TRBD1. V was pared by 3 bases and J by 4 bases, with 4 bases of the junction left unmatched. Germline loops: CDR1 SEHNR, CDR2 FQNEAQ (reference sequence). The CDR3 has 14 amino acids. The CDR3 DNA reads TGTGCCAGCAGCTTGGGGGGACAGGGTTACGAGCAGTACTTC. Its protein product is CASSLGGQGYEQYF.

The chain uses TRBV18 and TRBJ2-2; perhaps TRBD2 as D (6 bases). V lost 3 bases and J 4 bases, leaving 12 bases between the germline ends. The germline CDR1 and CDR2 sequences are KGHSH and LQKENI. The CDR3 is 15 amino acids. CDR3 coding DNA: TGTGCCAGCTCACCGTTGGCGGGGAGCACCGGGGAGCTGTTTTTT. It translates to CASSPLAGSTGELFF.

The rearrangement uses TRBV5-1 and TRBJ2-2; D unclear. The CDR3 is 15 residues long. Germline V CDR1 and CDR2: SGHRS, YFSETQ. Trimming removed 0 bases from V and 0 bases from J, with 6 bases in between. The CDR3 DNA reads TGCGCCAGCAGCTTGGAACTTTCGAACACCGGGGAGCTGTTTTTT. Translating it yields CASSLELSNTGELFF. Based on the CDR3 plus reference TRBV5-1 and TRBJ2-2, the full variable domain is KAGVTQTPRYLIKTRGQQVTLSCSPISGHRSVSWYQQTPGQGLQFLFEYFSETQRNKGNFPGRFSGRQFSNSRSEMNVSTLELGDSALYLCASSLELSNTGELFFGEGSRLTVL.

The chain carries TRBV27 and TRBJ2-1; D may be TRBD1 (6 bases). V shed 6 bases and J shed 7 bases, with 7 bases lying between them. The CDR3 covers 11 residues. CDR1 and CDR2 from the germline V gene are MNHEY and SMNVEV (reference sequence). The CDR3 nucleotides are TGTGCCAGCAGCCAGGGGAATGAGCAGTTCTTC. Its translation is CASSQGNEQFF.

This clone was seen only a few times. The rearrangement links TRBV5-5 to TRBJ2-7; 7 bases match TRBD2. This CDR3 region has 13 residues. Germline-derived CDR1 and CDR2 are SGHKS and YYEKEE (reference sequence). Trimming at V came to 2 bases and at J to 3 bases, leaving 2 bases not matched to a gene. The CDR3 DNA reads as TGTGCCAGCAGCTTAACTAGCGACTACGAGCAGTACTTC. Translating it yields CASSLTSDYEQYF. Full variable domain (outside the CDR3, taken from reference TRBV5-5 and TRBJ2-7): DAGVTQSPTHLIKTRGQQVTLRCSPISGHKSVSWYQQVLGQGPQFIFQYYEKEERGRGNFPDRFSARQFPNYSSELNVNALLLGDSALYLCASSLTSDYEQYFGPGTRLTVT.

The chain couples TRBV19 to TRBJ2-5, with 7 nucleotides matching TRBD1. CDR3 length: 16 amino acids. Germline CDR1 and CDR2: LNHDA and SQIVND (reference sequence). J was trimmed by 4 bases and V by 5 bases; bases with no gene match: 13. The CDR3 reads CASSSRTGGGSETQYF. In DNA, the CDR3 is TGTGCCAGTAGTTCTCGGACAGGAGGAGGATCAGAGACCCAGTACTTC.

This chain connects TRBV27 to TRBJ2-1, with D maybe TRBD1 (5 bases). Trimming stripped 6 bases from V and 0 bases from J, with 15 bases between. The germline V gene encodes CDR1 MNHEY and CDR2 SMNVEV (reference sequence). This CDR3 spans 16 amino acids. The CDR3: CASSPTGTNSYNEQFF. The DNA of the CDR3 is TGTGCCAGCAGCCCCACAGGCACTAACTCCTACAATGAGCAGTTCTTC.

The chain recombines TRBV11-2 with TRBJ2-7, with a possible D match to TRBD2 (6 bases). Trimming pared 0 bases from V and 5 bases from J, leaving 14 bases between. CDR1 is SGHAT, CDR2 FQNNGV, per germline. The CDR3 sequence is 15 residues long. CDR3 DNA sequence: TGTGCCAGCAGCTTAGAGCGGGGCCATTCCCACGAGCAGTACTTC. Its protein product is CASSLERGHSHEQYF. Combining the CDR3 with reference TRBV11-2 and TRBJ2-7 gives the whole variable domain EAGVAQSPRYKIIEKRQSVAFWCNPISGHATLYWYQQILGQGPKLLIQFQNNGVVDDSQLPKDRFSAERLKGVDSTLKIQPAKLEDSAVYLCASSLERGHSHEQYFGPGTRLTVT.

The chain is built from TRBV2 and TRBJ2-2; D possibly corresponds to TRBD2 (6 bases). The CDR3 runs 15 residues. Per the germline V gene, CDR1 is SNHLY and CDR2 is FYNNEI. Trimming took off 6 bases at V and 4 bases at J, with 15 bases between the two ends. CDR3 coding DNA: TGTGCCAGCAGCCGCAGGGAGGCACTCACCGGGGAGCTGTTTTTT. Protein: CASSRREALTGELFF.

The gene calls are TRBV18 and TRBJ2-1, with D perhaps TRBD2 (5 bases). Trimming removed 3 bases from V and 9 bases from J, with 6 bases in between. CDR3 size: 11 residues. The germline gives CDR1 KGHSH, CDR2 LQKENI. The CDR3 sequence: CASSPAGEQFF. The CDR3 nucleotides are TGTGCCAGCTCACCCGCGGGTGAGCAGTTCTTC.

This clone was counted only a few times. This rearrangement joins TRBV19 to TRBJ2-2; 10 bases line up with TRBD1. The CDR3 totals 16 residues. Germline trimming cut 5 bases from V and 5 bases from J; bases unmatched to any gene: 8. Looked up from germline, CDR1 is LNHDA and CDR2 is SQIVND (reference sequence). The CDR3 region has the DNA TGTGCCAGTAGTCCCAGGGACAGGGGTCGGACCGGGGAGCTGTTTTTT. Protein: CASSPRDRGRTGELFF.

V and J are TRBV19 and TRBJ2-7, with D possibly being TRBD1 (5 bases). The length of the CDR3 is 14 residues. Germline CDR1 reads LNHDA; CDR2 reads SQIVND (reference sequence). Trimming took 4 bases from V and 5 from J, leaving 15 bases between them. The CDR3 DNA sequence: TGTGCCAGTAGTACGGTACAGGCAAGGGACGAGCAGTACTTC. It is translated as CASSTVQARDEQYF.

The rearrangement uses TRBV9 and TRBJ1-2; TRBD1 matches 7 bases. The CDR3 covers 14 residues. The trim removed 0 bases at V and 5 bases at J, leaving 4 bases unmatched. Looked up from germline, CDR1 is SGDLS and CDR2 is YYNGEE. CDR3 amino acids: CASSVARGQYGYTF. CDR3 nucleotides: TGTGCCAGCAGCGTAGCCCGGGGACAGTATGGCTACACCTTC.

This sequence joins TRBV28 and TRBJ2-1, with a weak D call TRBD2 (6 bases). Trimming removed 5 bases at V and 10 bases at J, with 15 bases between. There are 13 residues in the CDR3. Germline assignment: CDR1 MDHEN and CDR2 SYDVKM. The CDR3 sequence: CASSPLGLTEQFF. As DNA, the CDR3 is TGTGCCAGCAGTCCCCTGGGACTGACCGAGCAGTTCTTC.

The V gene is TRBV9, the J gene TRBJ2-3, with 8 bases aligning to TRBD2. After removal of 0 bases from V and 4 bases from J, the junction contained 10 bases not matched to a gene. There are 17 residues in the CDR3. Germline V lookup: CDR1 SGDLS, CDR2 YYNGEE. This CDR3 is CASSVAAGVGGPDTQYF. CDR3 coding DNA: TGTGCCAGCAGCGTAGCAGCGGGGGTGGGGGGGCCAGATACGCAGTATTTT. The full variable domain, with the rest looked up from reference TRBV9 and TRBJ2-3, is DSGVTQTPKHLITATGQRVTLRCSPRSGDLSVYWYQQSLDQGLQFLIQYYNGEERAKGNILERFSAQQFPDLHSELNLSSLELGDSALYFCASSVAAGVGGPDTQYFGPGTRLTVL.

The genes are TRBV6-5 and TRBJ2-1, with a tentative D call TRBD2 (6 bases). Trimming took 9 bases from V and 10 from J, leaving 19 bases between them. Germline values: CDR1 MNHEY, CDR2 SVGAGI. The CDR3 loop spans 13 amino acids. The CDR3: CASSEGNHGEQFF. CDR3 DNA: TGTGCCAGTTCGGAGGGGAACCATGGGGAGCAGTTCTTC.

The rearrangement uses TRBV18 and TRBJ2-1, with a tentative D call TRBD2 (5 bases). CDR3 length equals 17 residues. The V gene's germline CDR1 is KGHSH and CDR2 LQKENI. The V and J ends lost 5 bases and 0 bases respectively, with 17 bases between them. Written as DNA, the CDR3 is TGTGCCAGCTCAGGTGGTAGAGGGAAGACCTCCTACAATGAGCAGTTCTTC. This encodes CASSGGRGKTSYNEQFF.

This clone has just a few counts. V usage is TRBV21-1 and J usage is TRBJ2-3; the table's D call, TRBD2, was not checked against the DNA. TRBV21-1 is reported as a pseudogene. The CDR3 runs to 20 residues. CDR3 bases: TGTGCCAGCAGCAAGATCGGGCTTGCGGGGGGACCCAGGGACACAGATACGCAGTATTTT. Translated: CASSKIGLAGGPRDTDTQYF.

The chain couples TRBV27 to TRBJ1-4, with a possible D match to TRBD1 (6 bases). Germline V gives CDR1 MNHEY, CDR2 SMNVEV (reference sequence). The CDR3 is made up of 16 amino acids. Trimming took 5 bases from V and 0 from J, leaving 13 bases between them. The CDR3 loop is CASSRWAGATNEKLFF. CDR3 DNA sequence: TGTGCCAGCAGTAGATGGGCAGGGGCAACTAATGAAAAACTGTTTTTT. Looking up the rest from reference TRBV27 and TRBJ1-4 gives the full variable domain: EAQVTQNPRYLITVTGKKLTVTCSQNMNHEYMSWYRQDPGLGLRQIYYSMNVEVTDKGDVPEGYKVSRKEKRNFPLILESPSPNQTSLYFCASSRWAGATNEKLFFGSGTQLSVL.

The rearrangement joins TRBV11-2 to TRBJ1-6; no firm D call. Trimming pared 0 bases from V and 12 bases from J, leaving 9 bases between. Germline V gene data show CDR1 as SGHAT and CDR2 as FQNNGV. This CDR3 comprises 13 residues. Written as DNA, the CDR3 is TGTGCCAGCAGCTTAGATCTAATTCGACCCCTCCACTTT. It codes for CASSLDLIRPLHF. Full variable domain (outside the CDR3, taken from reference TRBV11-2 and TRBJ1-6): EAGVAQSPRYKIIEKRQSVAFWCNPISGHATLYWYQQILGQGPKLLIQFQNNGVVDDSQLPKDRFSAERLKGVDSTLKIQPAKLEDSAVYLCASSLDLIRPLHFGNGTRLTVT.

This clone was picked up one time. The rearrangement joins TRBV5-1 to TRBJ2-7; 8 nucleotides align to TRBD1. Germline-derived CDR1 and CDR2 are SGHRS and YFSETQ. With V trimmed by 2 bases and J by 0 bases, 7 bases remained unmatched. This CDR3 has 16 residues. For the CDR3, the DNA is TGCGCCAGCAGCTTCTCCTATCAGGGGGCCTCCTACGAGCAGTACTTC. It is translated as CASSFSYQGASYEQYF.

This clone has more than one count but fewer than ten. The chain carries TRBV5-4 and TRBJ2-5; a weak D match, TRBD2 (6 bases). The germline V gene encodes CDR1 SGHNT and CDR2 YYREEE (reference sequence). The CDR3 has 14 residues. Deletions cut 2 bases from V and 2 bases from J, with 10 bases between. The CDR3 region is CASSLGGVQETQYF. For the CDR3, the DNA is TGTGCCAGCAGCTTAGGAGGGGTACAAGAGACCCAGTACTTC.

This chain joins TRBV10-3 and TRBJ1-1, with D unresolved. The CDR3 has 9 residues. CDR1 ENHRY and CDR2 SYGVKD come from the germline V gene. V lost 7 bases, J lost 11 bases, and 8 bases lay in between. The CDR3 coding sequence is TGTGCCATCAAACTATTGGCTTTCTTT. It is translated as CAIKLLAFF.

CDR3 in amino acids: CASSDRGGEKLFF. The CDR3, as DNA: TGTGCCAGTAGTGACAGGGGAGGAGAAAAACTGTTTTTT. The chain uses TRBV19 and TRBJ1-4; 8 bases are shared with TRBD1. The CDR3 runs to 13 residues. Germline assignment: CDR1 LNHDA and CDR2 SQIVND (reference sequence). Germline trimming cut 5 bases from V and 8 bases from J; bases unmatched to any gene: 4. Combining the CDR3 with reference TRBV19 and TRBJ1-4 gives the whole variable domain DGGITQSPKYLFRKEGQNVTLSCEQNLNHDAMYWYRQDPGQGLRLIYYSQIVNDFQKGDIAEGYSVSREKKESFPLTVTSAQKNPTAFYLCASSDRGGEKLFFGSGTQLSVL.

The V and J genes are TRBV2 and TRBJ1-5, with D tentatively TRBD1 (6 bases). The V and J ends lost 2 bases and 4 bases respectively, with 9 bases between them. Germline lookup yields CDR1 SNHLY and CDR2 FYNNEI. CDR3 length equals 14 residues. CDR3 amino acids: CASSETGTNQPQHF. Written as DNA, the CDR3 is TGTGCCAGCAGTGAAACAGGGACAAATCAGCCCCAGCATTTT.

V is TRBV7-9 and J is TRBJ2-6, with a tentative D call TRBD1 (6 bases). Germline V gene lookup returns CDR1 SEHNR and CDR2 FQNEAQ (reference sequence). Between the trimmed V and J ends, which lost 2 bases and 0 bases, there was a span of 11 bases. CDR3 length equals 17 residues. CDR3 region: CASSLTSDSSGANVLTF. CDR3 nucleotides: TGTGCCAGCAGCTTAACCTCGGACAGCTCTGGGGCCAACGTCCTGACTTTC.